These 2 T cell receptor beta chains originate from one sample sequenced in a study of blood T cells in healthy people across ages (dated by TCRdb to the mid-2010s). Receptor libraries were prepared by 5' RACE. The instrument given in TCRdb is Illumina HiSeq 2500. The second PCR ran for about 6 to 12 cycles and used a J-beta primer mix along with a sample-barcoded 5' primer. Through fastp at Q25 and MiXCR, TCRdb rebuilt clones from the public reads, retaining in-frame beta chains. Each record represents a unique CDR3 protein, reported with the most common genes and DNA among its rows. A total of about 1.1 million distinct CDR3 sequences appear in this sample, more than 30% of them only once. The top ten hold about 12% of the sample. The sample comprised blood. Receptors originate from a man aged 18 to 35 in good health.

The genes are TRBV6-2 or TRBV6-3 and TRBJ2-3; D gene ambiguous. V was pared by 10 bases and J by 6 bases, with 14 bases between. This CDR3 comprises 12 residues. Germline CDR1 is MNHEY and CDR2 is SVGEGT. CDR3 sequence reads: CATLALSDTQYF. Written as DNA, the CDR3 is TGTGCCACCCTGGCACTAAGTGATACGCAGTATTTT.

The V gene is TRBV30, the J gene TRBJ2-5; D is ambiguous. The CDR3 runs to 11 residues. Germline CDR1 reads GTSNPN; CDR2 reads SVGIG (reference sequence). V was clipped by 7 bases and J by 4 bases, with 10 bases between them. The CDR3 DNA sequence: TGTGCCTATGGGGTCGCAGAGACCCAGTACTTC. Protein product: CAYGVAETQYF.